One T cell receptor beta chain is described in this entry. What it recognizes is unknown. Only in-frame clones appear in the TCRdb table, and some are missing; sequencing was by immunoSEQ multiplex PCR. The repertoire has around 91,000 clones, approximately 93% of them found once; the top ten carry approximately 1%. This entry is derived from a study of cytomegalovirus exposure and HLA in healthy donors. Notes on the study in general: It was about 150 TCR beta chains that were listed as cytomegalovirus-associated.

Per the germline V gene, CDR1 is LNHNV and CDR2 is YYDKDF (reference sequence). This CDR3 spans 12 amino acids. V lost 6 bases to trimming and J lost 5 bases, with 7 bases between them. This chain uses TRBV15 with TRBJ2-2; the D gene is possibly TRBD1 (6 bases). Material for sequencing was PBMCs. The clonotype comes from a woman in her 30s in good health and CMV-seropositive. The CDR3 sequence: CATRRGTGELFF. CDR3 DNA: TGTGCCACCAGAAGGGGGACCGGGGAGCTGTTTTTT. Complete variable domain (other parts from reference TRBV15 and TRBJ2-2): DAMVIQNPRYQVTQFGKPVTLSCSQTLNHNVMYWYQQKSSQAPKLLFHYYDKDFNNEADTPDNFQSRRPNTSFCFLDIRSPGLGDTAMYLCATRRGTGELFFGEGSRLTVL.